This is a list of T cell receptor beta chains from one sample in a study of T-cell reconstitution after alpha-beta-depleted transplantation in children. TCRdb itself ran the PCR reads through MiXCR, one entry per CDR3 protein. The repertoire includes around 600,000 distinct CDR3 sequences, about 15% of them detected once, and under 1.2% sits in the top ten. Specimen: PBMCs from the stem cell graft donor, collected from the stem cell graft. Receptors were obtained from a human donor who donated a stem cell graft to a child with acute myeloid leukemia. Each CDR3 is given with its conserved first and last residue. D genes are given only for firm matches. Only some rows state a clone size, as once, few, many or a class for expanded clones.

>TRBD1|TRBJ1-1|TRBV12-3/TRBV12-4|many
TGTGCCAGCAGCCCGACAGGGGTCGGTGAAGCTTTCTTT
CASSPTGVGEAFF
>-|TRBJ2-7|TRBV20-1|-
TGCAGTGCTAAAAAGGGTTCCGGACCTTACGAGCAGTACTTC
CSAKKGSGPYEQYF
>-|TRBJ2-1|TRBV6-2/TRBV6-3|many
TGTGCCAGCAGTTACGGCACCCTCAATGAGCAGTTCTTC
CASSYGTLNEQFF
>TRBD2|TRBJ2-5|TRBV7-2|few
TGTGCCAGCAGCTTAACTAGCGGGGCTGAGACCCAGTACTTC
CASSLTSGAETQYF
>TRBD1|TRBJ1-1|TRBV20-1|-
TGCAGTGCTAGTATAGGGGGCGGCACTGAAGCTTTCTTT
CSASIGGGTEAFF
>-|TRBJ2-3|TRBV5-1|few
TGCGCCAGCAGCCGTGACGAGGGGAGCACAGATACGCAGTATTTT
CASSRDEGSTDTQYF
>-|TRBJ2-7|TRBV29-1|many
TGCAGCGTTGAAGTTCCCAAGGGACCGGAAGTCTACGAGCAGTACTTC
CSVEVPKGPEVYEQYF
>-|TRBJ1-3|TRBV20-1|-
TGCAGTGCTAACAGGCCTAGCTCTGGAAACACCATATATTTT
CSANRPSSGNTIYF
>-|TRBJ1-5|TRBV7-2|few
TGTGCCAGCAGCTTCGGGGGCTTCAATCAGCCCCAGCATTTT
CASSFGGFNQPQHF
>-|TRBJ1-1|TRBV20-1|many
TGCAGTGCTAGACGTCAGGGGAGGACTGAAGCTTTCTTT
CSARRQGRTEAFF
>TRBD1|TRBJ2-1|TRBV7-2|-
TGTGCCAGCAGCTTCCAGACAGGGCCGAGCTCCTACAATGAGCAGTTCTTC
CASSFQTGPSSYNEQFF
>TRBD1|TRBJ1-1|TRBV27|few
TGTGCCAGCAGTTCTAGACAGGGGGCAGTAGCTTTCTTT
CASSSRQGAVAFF
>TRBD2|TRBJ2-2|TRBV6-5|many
TGTGCCAGCAGTTCTTTGGCTAGCGGCACCGGGGAGCTGTTTTTT
CASSSLASGTGELFF
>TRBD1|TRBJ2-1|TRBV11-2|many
TGTGCCAGCAGCTGGACAAGACCCGGGACAGGCTTATCCAATGAGCAGTTCTTC
CASSWTRPGTGLSNEQFF
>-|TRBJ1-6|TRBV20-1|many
TGCAGTGCTGGAGCCTTCGGACAGCCTAATTCACCCCTCCACTTT
CSAGAFGQPNSPLHF
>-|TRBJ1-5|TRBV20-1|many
TGCAGTGCTTTCGACAGGCTCTATAGCAATCAGCCCCAGCATTTT
CSAFDRLYSNQPQHF
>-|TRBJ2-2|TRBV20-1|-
TGCAGTGCTAGAGGAACAGGTGCGAACACCGGGGAGCTGTTTTTT
CSARGTGANTGELFF
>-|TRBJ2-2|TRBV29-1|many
TGCAGCGTTGAATCTGCATCCTCGAACACCGGGGAGCTGTTTTTT
CSVESASSNTGELFF
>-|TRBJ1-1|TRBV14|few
TGTGCCAGCAGCCTTCTCTCGGGGTTGGAAGCTTTCTTT
CASSLLSGLEAFF
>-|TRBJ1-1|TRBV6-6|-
TGTGCCAGCAGTTTAGGCCCTCTGGTGGAAGCTTTCTTT
CASSLGPLVEAFF
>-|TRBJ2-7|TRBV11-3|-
TGTGCCAGCAGCTTATGGGGCGAGCAGTACTTC
CASSLWGEQYF
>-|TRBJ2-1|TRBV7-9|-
TGTGCCAGCAGCTCGCGACAGGCAAACAATGAGCAGTTCTTC
CASSSRQANNEQFF
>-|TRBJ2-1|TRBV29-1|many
TGCAGTCATCAGGGGGGGAATGAGCAGTTCTTC
CSHQGGNEQFF
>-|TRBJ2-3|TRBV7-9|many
TGTGCCAGCAGACAAACTCAGGATACGCAGTATTTT
CASRQTQDTQYF
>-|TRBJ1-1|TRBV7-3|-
TGTGCCAGCAGCTTATCCGACGGGAACACTGAAGCTTTCTTT
CASSLSDGNTEAFF
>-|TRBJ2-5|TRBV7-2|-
TGTGCCAGCAGCTTAGCGGAGCGGTCGGGGACCCAGTACTTC
CASSLAERSGTQYF
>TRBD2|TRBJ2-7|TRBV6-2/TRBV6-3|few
TGTGCCAGCAGCACCGCCACGATACTAGCGGGGGGTTACGAGCAGTACTTC
CASSTATILAGGYEQYF
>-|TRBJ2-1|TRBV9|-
TGTGCCAGCAGCTCTCACAGGGAGCAGTTCTTC
CASSSHREQFF
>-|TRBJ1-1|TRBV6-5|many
TGTGCCAGCAGTCCTTCTAGGGGGGAAATCGCTGAAGCTTTCTTT
CASSPSRGEIAEAFF
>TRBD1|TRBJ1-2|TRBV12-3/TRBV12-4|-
TGTGCCAGCAGCATAAGAGCGACAGGGATCAGAGGCTACACCTTC
CASSIRATGIRGYTF
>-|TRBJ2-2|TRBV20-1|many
TGCAGTGCTAGAGCCCGGTCGAACACCGGGGAGCTGTTTTTT
CSARARSNTGELFF
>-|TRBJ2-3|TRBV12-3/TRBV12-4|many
TGTGCCAGCAGTTTATGGGGGGGCACAGATACGCAGTATTTT
CASSLWGGTDTQYF
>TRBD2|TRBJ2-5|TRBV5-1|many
TGCGCCAGCACGAACACAGCGGGGCAAGAGACCCAGTACTTC
CASTNTAGQETQYF
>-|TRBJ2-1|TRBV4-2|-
TGTGCCAGCAGCCAAGAGGCCGGGGGAAAATACAATGAGCAGTTCTTC
CASSQEAGGKYNEQFF
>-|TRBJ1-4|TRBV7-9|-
TGTGCCAGCAGGCCGGGGGGCGAGGAAAAACTGTTTTTT
CASRPGGEEKLFF
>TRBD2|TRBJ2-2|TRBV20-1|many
TGCAGTGCTGTACTAGCGCCCGGGGAGCTGTTTTTT
CSAVLAPGELFF
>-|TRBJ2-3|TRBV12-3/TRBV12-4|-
TGTGCCAGCAGTGCTAGGACAGCGCGTTCTATCACAGATACGCAGTATTTT
CASSARTARSITDTQYF
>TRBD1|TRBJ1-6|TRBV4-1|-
TGCGCCAGCAGCCAGACGATGGGACAGGCGTATAATTCACCCCTCCACTTT
CASSQTMGQAYNSPLHF
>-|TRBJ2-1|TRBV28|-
TGTGCCACCTCTCCCCTTCACCAGGGGGGATACAATGAGCAGTTCTTC
CATSPLHQGGYNEQFF
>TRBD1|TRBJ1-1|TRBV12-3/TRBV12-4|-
TGTGCCAGCAGTTTAGTTCCGGACAGGGCGCCTGAAGCTTTCTTT
CASSLVPDRAPEAFF
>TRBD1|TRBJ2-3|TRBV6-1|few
TGTGCCAGCCGGGACAGTCGGAGCACAGATACGCAGTATTTT
CASRDSRSTDTQYF
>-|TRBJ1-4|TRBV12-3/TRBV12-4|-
TGTGCCAGCAGTTCAACCGGGACACCAAATGAAAAACTGTTTTTT
CASSSTGTPNEKLFF
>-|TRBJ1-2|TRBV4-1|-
TGCGCCAGCAGCCAAGACCCGGGACCAGCAAACTATGGCTACACCTTC
CASSQDPGPANYGYTF
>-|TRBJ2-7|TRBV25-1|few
TGTGCCAGCAGCCCCAGACAAGCCTCCTACGAGCAGTACTTC
CASSPRQASYEQYF
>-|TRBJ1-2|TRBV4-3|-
TGCGCCAGCAGCAAAGGGACTTTGGGCTACACCTTC
CASSKGTLGYTF
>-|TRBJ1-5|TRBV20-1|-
TGCAGTGCCAAATCCACCGTCGGAAGGGCCCAGCATTTT
CSAKSTVGRAQHF
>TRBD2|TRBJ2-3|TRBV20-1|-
TGCAGTGCTAGAGATTTACGAGCGGGGGAGGGAGATACGCAGTATTTT
CSARDLRAGEGDTQYF
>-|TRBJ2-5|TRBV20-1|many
TGCAGTGCCCGGGACGCGAAGACCCAGTACTTC
CSARDAKTQYF
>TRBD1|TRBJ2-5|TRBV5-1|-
TGCGCCAGCACCCGGAGGGGGGACAGGACCCAAGAGACCCAGTACTTC
CASTRRGDRTQETQYF
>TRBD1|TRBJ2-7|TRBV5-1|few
TGCGCCAGCAGCTTGGTACAGGGGGCTTCCTACGAGCAGTACTTC
CASSLVQGASYEQYF
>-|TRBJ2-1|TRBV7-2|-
TGTGCCAGCAGCTTAGGACAAACCGGGACGGAGCAGTTCTTC
CASSLGQTGTEQFF